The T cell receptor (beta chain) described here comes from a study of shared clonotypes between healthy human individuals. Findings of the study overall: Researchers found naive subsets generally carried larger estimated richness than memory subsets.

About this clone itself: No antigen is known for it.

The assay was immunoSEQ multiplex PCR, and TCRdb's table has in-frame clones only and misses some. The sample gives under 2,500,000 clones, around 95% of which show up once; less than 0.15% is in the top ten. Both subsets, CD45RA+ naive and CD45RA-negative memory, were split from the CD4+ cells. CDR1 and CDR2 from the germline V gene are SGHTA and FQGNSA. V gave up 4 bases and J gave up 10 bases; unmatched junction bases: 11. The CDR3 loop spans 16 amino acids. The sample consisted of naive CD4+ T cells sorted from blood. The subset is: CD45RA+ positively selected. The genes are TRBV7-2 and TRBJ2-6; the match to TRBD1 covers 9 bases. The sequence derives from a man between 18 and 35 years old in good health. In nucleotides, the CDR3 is TGTGCCAGCAGCTCCACCAAGTCCGGGACAGGGAACGTCCTGACTTTC. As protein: CASSSTKSGTGNVLTF.